This T cell receptor beta chain was recovered during a study of T cell responses to AZD1222 COVID-19 vaccine. General study points: Only a handful of AZD1222 recipients, several in all, had baseline seropositivity.

The repertoire was sequenced with immunoSEQ multiplex PCR; TCRdb's copy has only in-frame clones and lacks some. The table lists 150,000 to 190,000 clones, roughly nine tenths of them singletons. CDR3 length: 17 residues. Between the trimmed V and J ends, which lost 1 base and 8 bases, there was a span of 18 bases. Germline CDR1 SGHDN, CDR2 FVKESK. This clone was seen only once. Antigen unknown. The sequences come from peripheral blood, collected on day 0 of AZD1222 vaccination. This sequence joins TRBV14 and TRBJ1-6; D is perhaps TRBD1 (5 bases). The receptor was isolated from an adult in good health. The CDR3 sequence: CASSQGPGFPPDSPLHF. CDR3 in DNA: TGTGCCAGCAGCCAAGGCCCAGGGTTCCCTCCGGATTCACCCCTCCACTTT.